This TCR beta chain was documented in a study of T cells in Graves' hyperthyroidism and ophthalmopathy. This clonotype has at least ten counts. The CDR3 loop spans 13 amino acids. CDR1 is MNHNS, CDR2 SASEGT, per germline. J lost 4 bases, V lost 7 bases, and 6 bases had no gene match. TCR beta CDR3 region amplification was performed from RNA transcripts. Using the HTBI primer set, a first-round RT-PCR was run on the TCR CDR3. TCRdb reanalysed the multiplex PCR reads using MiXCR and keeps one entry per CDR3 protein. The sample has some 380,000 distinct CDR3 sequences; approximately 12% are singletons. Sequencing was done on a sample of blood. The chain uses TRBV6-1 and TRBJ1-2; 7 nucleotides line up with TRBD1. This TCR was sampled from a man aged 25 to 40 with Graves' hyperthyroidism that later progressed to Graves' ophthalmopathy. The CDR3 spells CASIGTEAYGYTF. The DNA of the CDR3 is TGTGCCAGCATCGGGACAGAGGCCTATGGCTACACCTTC.